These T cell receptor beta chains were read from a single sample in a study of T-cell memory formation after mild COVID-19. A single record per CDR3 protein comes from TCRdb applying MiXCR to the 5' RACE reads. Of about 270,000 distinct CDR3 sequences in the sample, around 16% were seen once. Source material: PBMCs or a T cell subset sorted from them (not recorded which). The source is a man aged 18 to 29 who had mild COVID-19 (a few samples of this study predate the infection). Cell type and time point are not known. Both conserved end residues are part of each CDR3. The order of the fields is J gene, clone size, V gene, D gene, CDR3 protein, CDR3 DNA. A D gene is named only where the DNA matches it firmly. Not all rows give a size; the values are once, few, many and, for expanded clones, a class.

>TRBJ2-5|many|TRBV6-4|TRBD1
CASSDGTGGRETQYF
TGTGCCAGCAGTGATGGGACAGGGGGCCGAGAGACCCAGTACTTC
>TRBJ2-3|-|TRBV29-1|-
CSVAGVTDTQYF
TGCAGCGTTGCGGGGGTCACAGATACGCAGTATTTT
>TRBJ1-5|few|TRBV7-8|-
CASSLVGPGTHQPQHF
TGTGCCAGCAGCTTAGTGGGTCCAGGGACCCATCAGCCCCAGCATTTT
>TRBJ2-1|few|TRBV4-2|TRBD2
CASSPTTSGALGDEQFF
TGTGCCAGCAGCCCAACGACTAGCGGGGCTCTAGGAGATGAGCAGTTCTTC
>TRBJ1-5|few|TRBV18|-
CASSPDRLGQPQHF
TGTGCCAGCTCACCCGACCGGTTGGGCCAGCCCCAGCATTTT
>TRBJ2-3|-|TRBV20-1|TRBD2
CSARALAADTQYF
TGCAGTGCTAGAGCCCTAGCGGCAGATACGCAGTATTTT
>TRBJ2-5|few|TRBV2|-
CASGRSSAQYF
TGTGCCAGCGGTAGGAGCTCGGCCCAGTACTTC
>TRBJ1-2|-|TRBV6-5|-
CASISRSGSYGYTF
TGTGCCAGCATCTCTAGGTCAGGGAGCTATGGCTACACCTTC
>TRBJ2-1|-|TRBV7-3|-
CASSTAQGRIHEQFF
TGTGCCAGCAGCACAGCCCAGGGGCGAATCCATGAGCAGTTCTTC
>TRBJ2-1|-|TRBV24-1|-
CATSDPYSGAGHEQFF
TGTGCCACCAGTGATCCATACTCAGGAGCCGGACATGAGCAGTTCTTC
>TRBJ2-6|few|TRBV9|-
CASSVVGFSGANVLTF
TGTGCCAGCAGCGTAGTTGGGTTCTCTGGGGCCAACGTCCTGACTTTC
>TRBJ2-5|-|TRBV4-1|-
CASSHGDPPQETQYF
TGCGCCAGCAGCCACGGGGATCCCCCACAAGAGACCCAGTACTTC
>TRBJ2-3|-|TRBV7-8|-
CASSLGLSDTQYF
TGTGCCAGCAGCTTAGGGCTATCAGATACGCAGTATTTT
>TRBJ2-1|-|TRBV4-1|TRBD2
CASSQDRGVNEQFF
TGCGCCAGCAGCCAAGATCGGGGGGTAAATGAGCAGTTCTTC
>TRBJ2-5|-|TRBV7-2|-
CASSFNGRLQETQYF
TGTGCCAGCAGCTTTAACGGACGACTCCAAGAGACCCAGTACTTC
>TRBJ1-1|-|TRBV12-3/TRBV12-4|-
CASALGLTEAFF
TGTGCCAGCGCTCTAGGCCTCACTGAAGCTTTCTTT